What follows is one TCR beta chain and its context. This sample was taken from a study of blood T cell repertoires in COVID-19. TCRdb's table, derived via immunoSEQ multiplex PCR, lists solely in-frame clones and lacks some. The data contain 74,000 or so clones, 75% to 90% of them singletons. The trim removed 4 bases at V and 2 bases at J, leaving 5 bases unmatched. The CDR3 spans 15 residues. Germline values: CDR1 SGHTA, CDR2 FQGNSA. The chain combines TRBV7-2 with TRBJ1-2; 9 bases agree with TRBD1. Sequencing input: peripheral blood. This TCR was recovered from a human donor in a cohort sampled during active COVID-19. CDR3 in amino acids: CASSYGQGRNYGYTF. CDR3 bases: TGTGCCAGCAGCTACGGACAGGGGAGGAACTATGGCTACACCTTC.